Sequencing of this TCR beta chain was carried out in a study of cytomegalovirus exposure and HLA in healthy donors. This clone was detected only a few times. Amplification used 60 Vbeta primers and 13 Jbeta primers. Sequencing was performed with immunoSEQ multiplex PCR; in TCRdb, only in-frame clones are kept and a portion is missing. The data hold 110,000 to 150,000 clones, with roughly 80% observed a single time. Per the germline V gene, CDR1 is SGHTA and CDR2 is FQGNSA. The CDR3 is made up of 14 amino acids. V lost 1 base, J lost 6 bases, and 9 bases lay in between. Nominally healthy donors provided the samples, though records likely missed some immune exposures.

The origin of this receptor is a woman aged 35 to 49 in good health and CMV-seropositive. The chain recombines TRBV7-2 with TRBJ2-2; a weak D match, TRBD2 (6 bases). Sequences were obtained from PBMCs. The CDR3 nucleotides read TGTGCCAGCAGCTTAGGAGCTAGCGCCGGGGAGCTGTTTTTT. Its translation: CASSLGASAGELFF.